This entry describes one T cell receptor beta chain. Which antigen it targets is not known. One base away there is no much larger clone; base qualities are not given. Each collaborating institution followed its own protocols to collect whole blood in K2EDTA tubes. For TCRbeta analysis, collaborator samples were shipped as frozen whole blood, as isolated PBMCs, or as DNA extracted from either sample type. TCRbeta CDR3 regions were amplified from genomic DNA by means of the immunoSEQ Assay, a bias-controlled multiplex PCR. The paper's processing steps were these. The number of nucleated cells in each sample was estimated by amplification of reference gene primers within the assay. To quantify the absolute abundance of each unique TCRbeta CDR3 rearrangement, sequence reads were collapsed and filtered. For each sample, productive Simpson clonality was calculated by taking the square root of Simpson's diversity index across productive rearrangements. This is the immuneACCESS table as TCRdb keeps it, with only in-frame sequences that have V and J called. A part of the clones is gone; compared with another copy, unresolved V genes explain less than half, and the rest is unexplained. V, J and clone size are taken as reported in that table, and D and trimming were inferred from the DNA itself. The sample profile shows hundreds of thousands of clones; roughly 90% of them were found once. The top ten clones comprise 9.5% to 15% of the sample.

The data were taken from a study of blood T cell repertoires in COVID-19 (dated by TCRdb to about 2020). Study-wide context: The collaborator samples originated in the United States, Italy and Spain and spanned the acute and convalescent phases of COVID-19. Deeply sampled blood TCRbeta repertoires from subjects exposed to, actively infected with, or recovered from COVID-19 were included in the dataset. The prospective study material was composed of cDNA or gDNA derived from T cells, B-cell-depleted T cells, or PBMCs. Samples were obtained from the ongoing ImmuneRACE study (first 160 participants) and from about 1,300 subjects provided by 6 global collaborators. Sample metadata almost always included a de-identified subject ID, COVID-19 status, age in years and sex. Where available, HLA class I and class II types were taken from metadata supplied by the sample provider and were not determined by assay-based typing. The repertoires were made available in a free public database intended to serve as a resource for research on the immune response to SARS-CoV-2. The research as a whole found: How much clinical and demographic metadata was included differed by source and by participant, and the metadata was provided uncurated.

The CDR3 sequence holds 14 residues, the cysteine and phenylalanine included. Solely the CDR3 DNA is kept, with 42 bases framed from the first base. V lost 6 bases and J lost 1 base, and the count of bases not matched to a germline gene is 2. CDR1 and CDR2 (MNHNY, SVGAGI) derive from the germline V gene (reference sequence). The sequence came from a woman aged 60 to 75 with acute or convalescent COVID-19. The sample consisted of peripheral blood. Rearrangement joined TRBV6-6 to TRBJ2-3; 9 nucleotides in the junction match TRBD2. The bases read TGTGCCAGCAGGAGGACTAGCGGCACAGATACGCAGTATTTT. This yields the protein CASRRTSGTDTQYF.